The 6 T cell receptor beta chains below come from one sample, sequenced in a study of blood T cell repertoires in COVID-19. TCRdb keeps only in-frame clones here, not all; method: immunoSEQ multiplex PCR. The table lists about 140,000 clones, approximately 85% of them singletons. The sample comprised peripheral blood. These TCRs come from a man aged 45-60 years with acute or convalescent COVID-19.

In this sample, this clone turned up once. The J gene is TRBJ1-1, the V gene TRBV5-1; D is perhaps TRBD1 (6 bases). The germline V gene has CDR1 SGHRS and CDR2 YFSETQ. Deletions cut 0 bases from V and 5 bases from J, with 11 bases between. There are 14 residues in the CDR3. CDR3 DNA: TGCGCCAGCAGCTTGGAGGGGGAGCTTACTGAAGCTTTCTTT. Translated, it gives CASSLEGELTEAFF.

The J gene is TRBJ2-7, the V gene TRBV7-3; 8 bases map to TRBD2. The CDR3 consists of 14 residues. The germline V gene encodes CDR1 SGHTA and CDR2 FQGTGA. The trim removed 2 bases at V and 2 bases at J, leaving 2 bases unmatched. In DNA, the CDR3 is TGTGCCAGCAGCTTAGCGGGAGGCGCCTACGAGCAGTACTTC. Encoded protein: CASSLAGGAYEQYF.

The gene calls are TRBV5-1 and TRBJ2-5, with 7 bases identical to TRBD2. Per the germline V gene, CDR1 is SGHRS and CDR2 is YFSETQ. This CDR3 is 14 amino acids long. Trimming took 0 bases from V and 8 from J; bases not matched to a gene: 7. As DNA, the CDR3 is TGCGCCAGCAGCTTGGCTCTAGCGGTGCCAACCCAGTACTTC. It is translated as CASSLALAVPTQYF.

CDR3 loop: CASSEGYSEAFF. In DNA form, the CDR3 reads TGTGCCAGCAGTGAAGGTTACTCTGAAGCTTTCTTT. The chain is built from TRBV6-1 and TRBJ1-1; unclear D gene. The germline V gene has CDR1 MNHNS and CDR2 SASEGT. This CDR3 comprises 12 residues. Trimming took off 1 base at V and 6 bases at J, with 6 bases between the two ends.

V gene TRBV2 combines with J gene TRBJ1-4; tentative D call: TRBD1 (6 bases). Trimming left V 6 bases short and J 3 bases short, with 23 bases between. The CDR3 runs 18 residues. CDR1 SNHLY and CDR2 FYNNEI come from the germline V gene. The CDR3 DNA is TGTGCCAGCAGCCCCGGACCGGGAACAGGGCCGGCTAATGAAAAACTGTTTTTT. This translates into CASSPGPGTGPANEKLFF.

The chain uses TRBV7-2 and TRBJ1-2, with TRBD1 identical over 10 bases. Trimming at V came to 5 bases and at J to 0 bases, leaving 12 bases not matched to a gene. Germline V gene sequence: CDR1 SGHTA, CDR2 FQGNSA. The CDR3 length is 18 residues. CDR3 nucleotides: TGTGCCAGCAGCAGAAGGACAGGGGGTGTATTTTCTAACTATGGCTACACCTTC. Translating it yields CASSRRTGGVFSNYGYTF.